This T cell receptor (beta chain) emerged from a study of T cells in Graves' hyperthyroidism and ophthalmopathy. This CDR3 contains 14 residues. Germline CDR1 and CDR2: KGHDR and SFDVKD. Trimming shortened V by 6 bases and J by 7 bases, and 12 bases separated the two germline ends. RNA transcripts yielded amplified TCR beta CDR3 regions. TCR CDR3 regions were first amplified by RT-PCR with HTBI primers. TCRdb re-called the multiplex PCR reads with MiXCR, one entry per CDR3 protein. The sample includes fewer than 750,000 distinct CDR3 sequences, just over 45% of them seen just once. Newly diagnosed hyperthyroidism patients aged 18 to 65 years had disease lasting under 2 months.

This receptor was obtained from a woman younger than 30 with Graves' hyperthyroidism. Sequences were obtained from peripheral blood or thyroid tissue (not recorded which). This chain uses TRBV24-1 with TRBJ1-6; D ambiguous. The CDR3 region is CATSLHAANSPLHF. Written as DNA, the CDR3 is TGTGCCACCAGTCTCCACGCAGCAAATTCACCCCTCCACTTT.